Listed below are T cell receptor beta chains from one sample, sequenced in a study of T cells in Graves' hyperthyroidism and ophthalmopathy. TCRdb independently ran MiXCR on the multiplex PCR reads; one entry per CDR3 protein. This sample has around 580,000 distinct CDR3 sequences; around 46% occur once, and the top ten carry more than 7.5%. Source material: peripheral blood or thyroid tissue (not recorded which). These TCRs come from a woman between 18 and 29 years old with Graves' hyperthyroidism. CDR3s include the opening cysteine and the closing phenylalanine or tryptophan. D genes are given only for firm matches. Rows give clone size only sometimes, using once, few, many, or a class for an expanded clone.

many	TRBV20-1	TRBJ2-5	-	TGCAGTGCCCCAGCCGCGCGACGGCGCGGTGAGACCCAGTACTTC	CSAPAARRRGETQYF
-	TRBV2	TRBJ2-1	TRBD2	TGTGCCACCAAACTAGCGGGCCAGCAGTTCTTC	CATKLAGQQFF
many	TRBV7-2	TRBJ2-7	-	TGTGCCAGCCTCGCGTCCTTAAGCTCCTACGAGCAGTACTTC	CASLASLSSYEQYF
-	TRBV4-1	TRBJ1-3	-	TGCGCCAGCAGCCAATCCGGACCGGGCTCTGGAAACACCATATATTTT	CASSQSGPGSGNTIYF
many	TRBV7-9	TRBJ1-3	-	TGTGCCAGCAGCTTCTTGGAGAGGGCATACACCATATATTTT	CASSFLERAYTIYF
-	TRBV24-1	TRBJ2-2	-	TGTGCCACCAGTGATTTCGCAGAGACGAACACCGGGGAGCTGTTTTTT	CATSDFAETNTGELFF
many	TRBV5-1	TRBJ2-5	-	TGCGCCAGCAGCTTGGTGGACAGCAGTCAAGAGACCCAGTACTTC	CASSLVDSSQETQYF
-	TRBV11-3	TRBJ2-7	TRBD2	TGTGCCAGCAGCTTAGTGGCCGGCGGACTAGCGGGGGACGAGCAGTACTTC	CASSLVAGGLAGDEQYF
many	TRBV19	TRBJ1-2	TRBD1	TGTGCCAGTATAGGCAGGGGGTATGGCTACACCTTC	CASIGRGYGYTF
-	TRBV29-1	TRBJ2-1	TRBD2	TGCAGCGTTGGGAAACTAGCGGGATCCCTGGGGGGTGAGCAGTTCTTC	CSVGKLAGSLGGEQFF
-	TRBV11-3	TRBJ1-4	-	TGTGCCAGCAGCCAACGTGGGCTGGAGGACGAAAAACTGTTTTTT	CASSQRGLEDEKLFF
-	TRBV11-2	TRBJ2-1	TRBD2	TGTGCCAGCAGCTACGGGACTAGCAGTACCTACAATGAGCAGTTCTTC	CASSYGTSSTYNEQFF
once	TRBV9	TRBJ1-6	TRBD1	TGTGCCAGCAGCCCAGGAGGGGGCACGAGGGCTTCACCCCTCCACTTT	CASSPGGGTRASPLHF
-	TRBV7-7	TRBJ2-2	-	TGTGCTAGCAGCCACTACGGGGAGCTGTTTTTT	CASSHYGELFF
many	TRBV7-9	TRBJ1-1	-	TGTGCCAGCAGCTTGCTTACTGAAGCTTTCTTT	CASSLLTEAFF
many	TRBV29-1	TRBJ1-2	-	TGCAGCGTTGAGTGGCACTTCGACAACTATGGCTACACCTTC	CSVEWHFDNYGYTF
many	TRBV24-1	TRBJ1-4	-	TGTGCCACCAGTGAAGGGGGGACGGGAGAAAAACTGTTTTTT	CATSEGGTGEKLFF
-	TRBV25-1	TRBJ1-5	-	TGTGCCTGCAGCGATCAGTGGGGCAATCAGCCCCAGCATTTT	CACSDQWGNQPQHF
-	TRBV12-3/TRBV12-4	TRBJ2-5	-	TGTGCCAGCAGTCCAGAGGGGGAGGCCCAGTACTTC	CASSPEGEAQYF
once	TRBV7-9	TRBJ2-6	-	TGTGCCAGCAGATCGGAGGGGGTAGACGTCCTGACTTTC	CASRSEGVDVLTF
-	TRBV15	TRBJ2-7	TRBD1	TGTGCCACCAGCAGAGCCGGGACAGGGGATAGCGAGCAGTACTTC	CATSRAGTGDSEQYF
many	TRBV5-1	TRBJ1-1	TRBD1	TGCGCCAGCAGCTTCGCCCGGGACAGCGACATGAACACTGAAGCTTTCTTT	CASSFARDSDMNTEAFF
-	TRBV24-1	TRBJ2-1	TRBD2	TGTGCCACCAGTGATTTGTTGCGGGAGGGCCACAATGAGCAGTTCTTC	CATSDLLREGHNEQFF
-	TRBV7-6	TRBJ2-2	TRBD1	TGTGCCAGCAGCTGGACAGGGATGAACACCGGGGAGCTGTCTTGG	CASSWTGMNTGELSW
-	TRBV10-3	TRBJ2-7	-	TGTGCCATCAGTGTACAGGGAGGAGCCTACGAGCAGTACTTC	CAISVQGGAYEQYF
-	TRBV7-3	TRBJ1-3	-	TGTGCCAGCAGCTTAACGTGGGGGACGAACACCATATATTTT	CASSLTWGTNTIYF
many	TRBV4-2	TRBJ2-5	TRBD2	TGTGCCAGCAGCCAAACTAGCGGTACAGCGGAGACCCAGTACTTC	CASSQTSGTAETQYF
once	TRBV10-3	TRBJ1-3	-	TGTGCCATCGGGACTAGCGGGGCGTCAGAAGTAACTGGAAACACCATATATTTT	CAIGTSGASEVTGNTIYF
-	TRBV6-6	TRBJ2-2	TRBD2	TGTGCCAGCAGTACGCTAGCGGGGGGTCCCGGGGAGCTGTTTTTT	CASSTLAGGPGELFF
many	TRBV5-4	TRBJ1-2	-	TGTGCCAGCAGCTGGGGGTGGTCGTGGGGCTACACCTTC	CASSWGWSWGYTF
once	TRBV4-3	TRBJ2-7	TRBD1	TGCGCCAGCAGCCAGAGGACAGGGGAGGACGAGCAGTACTTC	CASSQRTGEDEQYF
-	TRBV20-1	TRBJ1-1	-	TGCAGTGCTAATAAAGGGGGAGGGGACACTGAAGCTTTCTTT	CSANKGGGDTEAFF
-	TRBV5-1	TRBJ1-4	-	TGCGCCAGCAGGTCCGCGGGAGCGGGAGGTGAAAAACTGTTTTTT	CASRSAGAGGEKLFF
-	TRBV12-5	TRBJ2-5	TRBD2	TGTGCTAGTGGTTCCGGGACTAGCGGGAGGGCCGCAGAGACCCAGTACTTC	CASGSGTSGRAAETQYF
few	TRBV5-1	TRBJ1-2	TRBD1	TGCGCCAGCAGCGAACAGGGGGCTGGTGGCTACACCTTC	CASSEQGAGGYTF
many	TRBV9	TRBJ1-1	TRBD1	TGTGCCAGCAGCGCTCAGGGGGCGCGGACTGAAGCTTTCTTT	CASSAQGARTEAFF
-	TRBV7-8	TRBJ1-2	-	TGTGCCAGCAGCCCCCGGACCGTGGCGGGGAACTATGGCTACACCTTC	CASSPRTVAGNYGYTF
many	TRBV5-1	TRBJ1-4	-	TGCGCCAGCAGCTTCGGGCCCCTTGCCGAAAAACTGTTTTTT	CASSFGPLAEKLFF
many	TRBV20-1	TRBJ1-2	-	TGCAGTGCTAGAGATAAGGAGGGCGCGGATGGCTACATCTTC	CSARDKEGADGYIF
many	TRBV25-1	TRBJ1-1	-	TGTGCCAGCAGAACCGGGACGGCCACGAACACTGAAGCTTTCTTT	CASRTGTATNTEAFF
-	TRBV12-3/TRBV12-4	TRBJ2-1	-	TGTGCCAGCAGCCAAAGGGGGGAGGAAGGCTATGAGCAGTTCTTC	CASSQRGEEGYEQFF